This is a list of T cell receptor beta chains from one sample in a study of CXCR3-negative and CXCR3-positive naive CD8 T cells. One entry per CDR3 protein, without DNA, is what TCRdb gives after re-calling the 5' RACE reads. This sample's table has 55,000 to 70,000 distinct CDR3 sequences. The specimen sequenced was naive CXCR3+ CD8+ T cells from blood. These receptor sequences come from a human donor in good health. Some clones in this sample may be carry-over from other donors' samples. Both conserved end residues are part of each CDR3.

CASSVGGENTEAFF | 14 | TRBJ1-1 | TRBV9
CASSQDSGTYEQYF | 14 | TRBJ2-7 | TRBV4-3
CSVAPTGSFGTGELFF | 16 | TRBJ2-2 | TRBV29-1
CSARESGGPSYEQYF | 15 | TRBJ2-7 | TRBV20-1
CASGWGGEQYF | 11 | TRBJ2-7 | TRBV5-6
CASSLEGPGDGYTF | 14 | TRBJ1-2 | TRBV5-1
CASSPTGQGFAGELFF | 16 | TRBJ2-2 | TRBV7-9
CSVEDRTLQETQYF | 14 | TRBJ2-5 | TRBV29-1
CSASLGDYGYTF | 12 | TRBJ1-2 | TRBV20-1
CASGLVLLAGGISYNEQFF | 19 | TRBJ2-1 | TRBV12-5
CASSLDVGLAGKKPYEQYF | 19 | TRBJ2-7 | TRBV11-2
CSVEDRGRSNEQFF | 14 | TRBJ2-1 | TRBV29-1
CASSEGQLAVDTQYF | 15 | TRBJ2-3 | TRBV7-2
CASSYIPGTGTYEQYF | 16 | TRBJ2-7 | TRBV6-5
CASSQDSGANNSPLHF | 16 | TRBJ1-6 | TRBV4-3
CASSTLPGDTQYF | 13 | TRBJ2-3 | TRBV19
CASGFQGSNGELFF | 14 | TRBJ2-2 | TRBV12-5
CAWSVGYGSEAFF | 13 | TRBJ1-1 | TRBV30
CASSQGGDEAFF | 12 | TRBJ1-1 | TRBV7-9
CSARDGRGMPQHF | 13 | TRBJ1-5 | TRBV20-1
CASSPAAASTDTQYF | 15 | TRBJ2-3 | TRBV7-9
CAALRAGGHEQFF | 13 | TRBJ2-1 | TRBV30
CSARDTERAYEQYF | 14 | TRBJ2-7 | TRBV20-1
CASSSVSSNQPQHF | 14 | TRBJ1-5 | TRBV11-2
CASSQDLGLAGVQETQYF | 18 | TRBJ2-5 | TRBV3-1
CASSLSGQGAEEQYF | 15 | TRBJ2-7 | TRBV27
CASTPTVSEQYF | 12 | TRBJ2-7 | TRBV12-3/TRBV12-4
CASSLTGTPYEQYF | 14 | TRBJ2-7 | TRBV7-2
CASSHGTSGGENTGELFF | 18 | TRBJ2-2 | TRBV6-6
CSVDTGTGEKLFF | 13 | TRBJ1-4 | TRBV29-1
CASSFPGTQTNEQFF | 15 | TRBJ2-1 | TRBV11-1